This TCR beta chain appears in the sequencing data of a study of T cell responses to AZD1222 COVID-19 vaccine (dated by TCRdb to the early 2020s). Turning to the overall study: TCR sequencing covered fewer than 250 trial participants: 207 given two doses of AZD1222 and 26 given two doses of MenACWY control vaccine. Enrollment into the trials was organized by age into subgroups of 18-55, 56-69 and 70-plus years, and those subgroups contained approximately 150, 30 and 60 TCR-sequenced participants, respectively.

Broad study findings and their caveats: Conclusions about previously exposed vaccinees were limited because only six AZD1222 recipients were SARS-CoV-2 seropositive at baseline. A significant rise in spike-specific TCR breadth and depth was observed after two AZD1222 doses relative to day 0 and relative to MenACWY recipients. The whole spike protein was spanned by vaccine-associated CD4 TCRs, and dominant responses were seen in regions 160-218 and 743-854. Because no day 14 peak-response samples were available, the repertoires could be characterized only after the peak T cell response. Participants were mostly white British and included more females than males, and it was suggested by the authors that clonal diversity may have been underestimated. In the small 56-69-year group, the increase in depth fell short of significance, most likely because of low power. Nearly half of unique spike-specific TCRs reportedly recognized epitopes outside regions mutated in the B.1.351 and B.1.1.7 variants.

The CDR3 regions of human TCRbeta chains were analyzed by immunosequencing. The source study handled its data this way. TCRs in the repertoires were matched against a reference library of SARS-CoV-2-specific TCRs that had been generated with the MIRA antigen-specificity platform. Breadth was defined as the fraction of unique TCRs that were SARS-CoV-2-associated. Depth was defined as the fraction of total T cells that were SARS-CoV-2-associated. Each spike-specific TCR was assigned to its reactive spike region and to a CD4 or CD8 class using the MIRA data. Log10-transformed breadth and depth values were compared by one-way ANOVA with Sidak's multiple comparisons tests. The source is immuneACCESS, and TCRdb retained only in-frame sequences with V and J called. Part of the clones is not carried over; for the studies checked, unresolved V genes explain less than half of this, and the remainder is unexplained. V and J calls plus clone size are reproduced from that table; the DNA served to infer D and trimming. The sample table holds 160,000 or so clones, of which 85% to 95% were seen once. About 4.6% of the sample comes from the top ten.

A note on this clone: What this receptor recognizes is not known. Base-call qualities are not available, and no considerably larger clone is one nucleotide away.

The germline V gene gives CDR1 as MNHNS and CDR2 as SASEGT. From the cysteine up to the phenylalanine, the CDR3 has a length of 16 residues. Only CDR3 DNA remains: 48 bases, in frame from the first base. V ends up 2 bases short and J 5 bases short, with an unmatched junction base count of 10. The sample's time point label is to be understood as: about 28 days (+/-7) after the second vaccine dose. Because spike-specific TCR depth and breadth did not differ between the two schedules, AZD1222 recipients who got a second dose at roughly 4 weeks were pooled with those who got a second dose at roughly 12 weeks. Vaccinee samples were obtained from the UK trials COV001 and COV002, which included a single-blind randomized controlled phase 2/3 trial of AZD1222 (ChAdOx1 nCoV-19) in healthy adults. For TCRbeta chain sequencing, PBMC samples from trial participants were taken at day 0 and at day 28 after the second dose.

The material sequenced was peripheral blood, taken 28 days after the second AZD1222 dose. The rearrangement joined TRBV6-1 to TRBJ2-5, with 8 bases aligning to TRBD1. The TCR sequence derives from an adult who received the AZD1222 COVID-19 vaccine. The DNA sequence is TGTGCCAGCAGTGAATTGTCCGGGACAGGAACGGAGACCCAGTACTTC. The translation is CASSELSGTGTETQYF.